This T cell receptor (beta chain) stems from a study of T cell responses to AZD1222 COVID-19 vaccine. V shed 2 bases, J shed 9 bases, and the junction held 8 bases outside the gene matches. This CDR3 spans 15 amino acids. Germline V gives CDR1 SGHNT, CDR2 YYREEE (reference sequence). This clone showed up just a few times. Profiling relied on immunoSEQ multiplex PCR, and the TCRdb table lists in-frame clones only, not all of them. Found here are some 110,000 clones, around nine tenths of them singletons; the top ten hold about 7.1%. Sequenced material: peripheral blood, taken 28 days after the second AZD1222 dose. The chain carries TRBV5-4 and TRBJ1-3, with TRBD1 matching 10 bases. This clonotype was sampled from an adult who received the AZD1222 COVID-19 vaccine. CDR3 residues: CASSLPPGQGSTIYF. The CDR3 DNA sequence: TGTGCCAGCAGCTTACCCCCGGGACAGGGGAGCACCATATATTTT.